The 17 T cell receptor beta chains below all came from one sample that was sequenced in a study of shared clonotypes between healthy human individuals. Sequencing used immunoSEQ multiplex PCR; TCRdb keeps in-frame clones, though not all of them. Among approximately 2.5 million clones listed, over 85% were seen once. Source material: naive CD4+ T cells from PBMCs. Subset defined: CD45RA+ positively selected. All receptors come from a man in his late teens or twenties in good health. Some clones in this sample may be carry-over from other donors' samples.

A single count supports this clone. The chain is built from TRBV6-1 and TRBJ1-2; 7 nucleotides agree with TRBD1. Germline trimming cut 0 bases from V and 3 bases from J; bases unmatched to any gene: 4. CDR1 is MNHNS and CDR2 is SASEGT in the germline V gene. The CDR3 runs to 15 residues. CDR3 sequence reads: CASSEAGTAYYGYTF. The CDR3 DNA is TGTGCCAGCAGTGAAGCGGGGACAGCCTACTATGGCTACACCTTC.

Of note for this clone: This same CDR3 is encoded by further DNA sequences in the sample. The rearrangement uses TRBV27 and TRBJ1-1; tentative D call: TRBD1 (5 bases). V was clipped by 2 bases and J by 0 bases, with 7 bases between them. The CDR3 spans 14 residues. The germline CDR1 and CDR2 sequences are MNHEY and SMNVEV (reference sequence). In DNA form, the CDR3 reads TGTGCCAGCAGTTTACGACAGCTGAACACTGAAGCTTTCTTT. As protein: CASSLRQLNTEAFF.

In nucleotides, the CDR3 is TGTGCCAGCAGTGAGATGGGGGGCGCGTTCACTGAAGCTTTCTTT. As protein: CASSEMGGAFTEAFF. The chain recombines TRBV2 with TRBJ1-1; a weak D match, TRBD1 (6 bases). The CDR3 consists of 15 residues. Trimming removed 3 bases at V and 4 bases at J, with 15 bases between. The germline CDR1 and CDR2 sequences are SNHLY and FYNNEI.

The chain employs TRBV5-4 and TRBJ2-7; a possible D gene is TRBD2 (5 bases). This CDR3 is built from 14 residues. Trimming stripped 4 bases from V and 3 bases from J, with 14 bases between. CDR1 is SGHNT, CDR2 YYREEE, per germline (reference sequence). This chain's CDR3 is CASSTSGSIYEQYF. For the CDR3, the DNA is TGTGCCAGCAGCACCTCGGGGTCAATCTACGAGCAGTACTTC.

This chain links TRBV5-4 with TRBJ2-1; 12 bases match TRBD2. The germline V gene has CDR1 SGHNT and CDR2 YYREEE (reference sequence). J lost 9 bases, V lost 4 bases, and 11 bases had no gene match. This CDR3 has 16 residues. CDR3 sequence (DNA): TGTGCCAGCAGCGGAGGACTAGCGGGAAGACTTGTTGAGCAGTTCTTC. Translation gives CASSGGLAGRLVEQFF. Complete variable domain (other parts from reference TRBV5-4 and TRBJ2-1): ETGVTQSPTHLIKTRGQQVTLRCSSQSGHNTVSWYQQALGQGPQFIFQYYREEENGRGNFPPRFSGLQFPNYSSELNVNALELDDSALYLCASSGGLAGRLVEQFFGPGTRLTVL.

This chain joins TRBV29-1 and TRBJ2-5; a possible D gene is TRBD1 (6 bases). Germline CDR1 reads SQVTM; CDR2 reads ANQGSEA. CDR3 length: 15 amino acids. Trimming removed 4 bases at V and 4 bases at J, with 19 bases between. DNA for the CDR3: TGCAGCGTTGTTTCAGGGGCGAAGTATGGAGAGACCCAGTACTTC. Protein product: CSVVSGAKYGETQYF.

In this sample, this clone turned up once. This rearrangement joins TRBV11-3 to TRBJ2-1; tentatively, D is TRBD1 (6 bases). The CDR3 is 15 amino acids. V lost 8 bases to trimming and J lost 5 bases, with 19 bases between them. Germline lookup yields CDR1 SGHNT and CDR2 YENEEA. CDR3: CASGSGARTNNEQFF. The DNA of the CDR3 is TGTGCCAGCGGGTCAGGGGCCCGGACGAACAATGAGCAGTTCTTC.

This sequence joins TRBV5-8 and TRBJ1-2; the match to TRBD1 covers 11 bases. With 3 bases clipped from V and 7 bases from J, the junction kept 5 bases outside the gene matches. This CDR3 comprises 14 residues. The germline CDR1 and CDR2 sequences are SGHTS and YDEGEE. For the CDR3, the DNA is TGTGCCAGCAGCTCCGGACAGGGGGCGTTTGGCTACACCTTC. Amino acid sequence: CASSSGQGAFGYTF.

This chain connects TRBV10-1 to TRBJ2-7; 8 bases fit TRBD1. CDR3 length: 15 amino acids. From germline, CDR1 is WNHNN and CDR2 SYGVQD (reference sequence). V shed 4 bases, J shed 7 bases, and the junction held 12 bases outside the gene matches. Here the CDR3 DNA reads TGCGCCAGCAGTGGACAGGGGAGGTGGGTCAGGGAGCAGTACTTC. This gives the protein CASSGQGRWVREQYF.

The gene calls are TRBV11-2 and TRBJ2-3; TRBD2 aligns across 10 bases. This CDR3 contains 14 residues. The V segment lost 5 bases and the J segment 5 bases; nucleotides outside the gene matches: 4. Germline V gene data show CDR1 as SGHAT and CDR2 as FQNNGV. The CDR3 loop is CASSVTSGLDTQYF. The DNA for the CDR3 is TGTGCCAGCAGCGTGACTAGCGGGTTAGATACGCAGTATTTT.

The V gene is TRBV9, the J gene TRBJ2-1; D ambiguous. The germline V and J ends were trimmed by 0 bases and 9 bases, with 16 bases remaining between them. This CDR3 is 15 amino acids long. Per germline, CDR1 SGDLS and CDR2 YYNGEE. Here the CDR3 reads CASSVAVGPKGEQFF. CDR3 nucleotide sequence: TGTGCCAGCAGCGTAGCTGTCGGTCCGAAAGGTGAGCAGTTCTTC. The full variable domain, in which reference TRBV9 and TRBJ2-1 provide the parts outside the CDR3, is DSGVTQTPKHLITATGQRVTLRCSPRSGDLSVYWYQQSLDQGLQFLIQYYNGEERAKGNILERFSAQQFPDLHSELNLSSLELGDSALYFCASSVAVGPKGEQFFGPGTRLTVL.

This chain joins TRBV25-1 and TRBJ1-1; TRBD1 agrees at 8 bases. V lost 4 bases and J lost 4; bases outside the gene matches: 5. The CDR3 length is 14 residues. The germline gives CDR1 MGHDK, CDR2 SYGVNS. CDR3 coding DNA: TGTGCCAGCAGTGCGACAGGGGTGGGCACTGAAGCTTTCTTT. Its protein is CASSATGVGTEAFF.

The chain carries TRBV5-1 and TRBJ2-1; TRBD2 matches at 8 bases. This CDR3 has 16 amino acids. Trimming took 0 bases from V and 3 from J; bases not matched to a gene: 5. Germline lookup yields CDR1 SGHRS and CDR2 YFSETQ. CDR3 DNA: TGCGCCAGCAGCTTGGCTGTCGGGGGGGACTACAATGAGCAGTTCTTC. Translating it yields CASSLAVGGDYNEQFF.

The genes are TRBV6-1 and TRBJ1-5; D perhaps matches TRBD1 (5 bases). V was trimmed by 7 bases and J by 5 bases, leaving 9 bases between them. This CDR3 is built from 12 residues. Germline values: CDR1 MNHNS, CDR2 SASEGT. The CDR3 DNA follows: TGTGCCAGCACTCCGGGGGATCAGCCCCAGCATTTT. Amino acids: CASTPGDQPQHF.

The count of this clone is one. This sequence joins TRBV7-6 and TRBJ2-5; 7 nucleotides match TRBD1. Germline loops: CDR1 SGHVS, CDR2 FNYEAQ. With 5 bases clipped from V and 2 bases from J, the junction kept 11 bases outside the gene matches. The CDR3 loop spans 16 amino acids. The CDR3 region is CASSPIRDRKQETQYF. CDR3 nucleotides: TGTGCCAGCAGCCCTATTAGGGACAGAAAACAAGAGACCCAGTACTTC. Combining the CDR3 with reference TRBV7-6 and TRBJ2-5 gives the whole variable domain GAGVSQSPRYKVTKRGQDVALRCDPISGHVSLYWYRQALGQGPEFLTYFNYEAQQDKSGLPNDRFSAERPEGSISTLTIQRTEQRDSAMYRCASSPIRDRKQETQYFGPGTRLLVL.

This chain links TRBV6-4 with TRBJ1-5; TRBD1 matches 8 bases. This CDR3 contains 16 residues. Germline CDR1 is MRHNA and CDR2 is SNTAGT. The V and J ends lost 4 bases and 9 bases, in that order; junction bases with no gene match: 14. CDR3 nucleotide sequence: TGTGCCAGCAGTGTTGGGACAGGTCCACTCCGGGGGCCCCAGCATTTT. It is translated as CASSVGTGPLRGPQHF.

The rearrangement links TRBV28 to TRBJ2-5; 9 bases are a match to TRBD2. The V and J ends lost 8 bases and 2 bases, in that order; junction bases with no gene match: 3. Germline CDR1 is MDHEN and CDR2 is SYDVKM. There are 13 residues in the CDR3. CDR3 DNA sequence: TGTGCCAGCGGCGGGGGGGCGCAAGAGACCCAGTACTTC. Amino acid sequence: CASGGGAQETQYF.